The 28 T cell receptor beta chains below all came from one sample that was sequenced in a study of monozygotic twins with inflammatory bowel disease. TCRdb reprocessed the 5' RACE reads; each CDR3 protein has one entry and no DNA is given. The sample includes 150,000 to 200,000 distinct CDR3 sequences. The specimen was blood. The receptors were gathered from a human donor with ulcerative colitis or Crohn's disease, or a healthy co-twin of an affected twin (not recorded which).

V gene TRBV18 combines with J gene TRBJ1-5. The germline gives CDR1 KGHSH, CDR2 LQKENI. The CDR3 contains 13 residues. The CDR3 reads CASSSYSNQPQHF. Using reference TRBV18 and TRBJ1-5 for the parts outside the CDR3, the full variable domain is NAGVMQNPRHLVRRRGQEARLRCSPMKGHSHVYWYRQLPEEGLKFMVYLQKENIIDESGMPKERFSAEFPKEGPSILRIQQVVRGDSAAYFCASSSYSNQPQHFGDGTRLSIL.

Here the CDR3 reads CAWGTGMGNDQFF. The genes are TRBV30 and TRBJ2-1; TCRdb's assignment of TRBD1 cannot be checked, as there is no DNA. The CDR3 covers 13 residues. Germline CDR1 reads GTSNPN; CDR2 reads SVGIG (reference sequence).

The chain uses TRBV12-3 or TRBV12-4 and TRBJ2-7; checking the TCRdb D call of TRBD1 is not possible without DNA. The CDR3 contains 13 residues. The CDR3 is CASRTGTAYEQYF.

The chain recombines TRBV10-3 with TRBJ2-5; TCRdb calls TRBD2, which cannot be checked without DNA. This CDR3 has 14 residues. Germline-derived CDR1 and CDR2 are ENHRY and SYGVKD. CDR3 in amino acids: CAISLAGGAETQYF.

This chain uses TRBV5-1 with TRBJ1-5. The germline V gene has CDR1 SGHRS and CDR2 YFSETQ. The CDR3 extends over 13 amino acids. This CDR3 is CASSPDGNQPQHF.

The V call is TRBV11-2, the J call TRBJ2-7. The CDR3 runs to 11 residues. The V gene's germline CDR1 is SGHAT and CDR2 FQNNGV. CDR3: CASSIHYEQYF.

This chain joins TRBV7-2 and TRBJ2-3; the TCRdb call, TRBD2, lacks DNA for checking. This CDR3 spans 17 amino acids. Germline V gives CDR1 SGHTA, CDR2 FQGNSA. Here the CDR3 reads CASSLSTSGWGTDTQYF.

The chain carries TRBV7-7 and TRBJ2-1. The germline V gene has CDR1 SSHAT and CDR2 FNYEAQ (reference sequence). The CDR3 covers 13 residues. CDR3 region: CASSPYSGNEQFF.

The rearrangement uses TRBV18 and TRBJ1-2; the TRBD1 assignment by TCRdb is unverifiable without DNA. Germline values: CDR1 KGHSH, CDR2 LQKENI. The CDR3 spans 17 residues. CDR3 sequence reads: CASSQRRGPTVGYGYTF. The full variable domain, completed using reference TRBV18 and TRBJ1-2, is NAGVMQNPRHLVRRRGQEARLRCSPMKGHSHVYWYRQLPEEGLKFMVYLQKENIIDESGMPKERFSAEFPKEGPSILRIQQVVRGDSAAYFCASSQRRGPTVGYGYTFGSGTRLTVV.

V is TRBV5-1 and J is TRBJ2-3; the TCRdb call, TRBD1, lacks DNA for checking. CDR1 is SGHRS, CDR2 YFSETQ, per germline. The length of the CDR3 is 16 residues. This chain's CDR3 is CASSPGQETSTDTQYF. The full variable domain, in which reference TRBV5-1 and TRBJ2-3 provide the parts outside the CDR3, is KAGVTQTPRYLIKTRGQQVTLSCSPISGHRSVSWYQQTPGQGLQFLFEYFSETQRNKGNFPGRFSGRQFSNSRSEMNVSTLELGDSALYLCASSPGQETSTDTQYFGPGTRLTVL.

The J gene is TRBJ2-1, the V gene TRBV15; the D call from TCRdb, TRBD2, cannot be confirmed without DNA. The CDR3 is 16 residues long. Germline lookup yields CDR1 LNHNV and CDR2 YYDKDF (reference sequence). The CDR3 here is CATSRTGTSSYNEQFF.

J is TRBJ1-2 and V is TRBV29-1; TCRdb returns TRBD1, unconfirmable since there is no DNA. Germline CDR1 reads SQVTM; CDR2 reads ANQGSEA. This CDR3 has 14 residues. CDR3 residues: CSVGRTGGVYGYTF.

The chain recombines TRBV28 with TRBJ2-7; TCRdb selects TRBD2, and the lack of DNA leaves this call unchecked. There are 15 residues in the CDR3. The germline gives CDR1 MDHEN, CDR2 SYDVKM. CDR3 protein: CASSFQRVLTYEQYF.

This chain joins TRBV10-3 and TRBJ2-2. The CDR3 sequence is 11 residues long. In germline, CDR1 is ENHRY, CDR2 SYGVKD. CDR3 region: CATAIAGELFF.

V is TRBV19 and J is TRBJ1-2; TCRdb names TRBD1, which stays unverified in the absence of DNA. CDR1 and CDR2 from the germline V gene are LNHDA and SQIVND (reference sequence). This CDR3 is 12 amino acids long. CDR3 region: CASNEGDYGYTF.

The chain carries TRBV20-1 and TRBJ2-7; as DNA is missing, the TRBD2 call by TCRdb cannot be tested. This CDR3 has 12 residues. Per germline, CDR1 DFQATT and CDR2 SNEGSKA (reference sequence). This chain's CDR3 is CSASGGSYEQYF.

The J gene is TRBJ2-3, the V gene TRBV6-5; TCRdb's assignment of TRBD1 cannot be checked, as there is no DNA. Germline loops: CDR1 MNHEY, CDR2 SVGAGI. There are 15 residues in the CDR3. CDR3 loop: CASSLRDISTDTQYF.

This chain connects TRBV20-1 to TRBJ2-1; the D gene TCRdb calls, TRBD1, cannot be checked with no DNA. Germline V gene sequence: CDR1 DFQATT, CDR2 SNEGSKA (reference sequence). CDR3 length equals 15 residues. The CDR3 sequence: CSAPGGTGSYNEQFF.

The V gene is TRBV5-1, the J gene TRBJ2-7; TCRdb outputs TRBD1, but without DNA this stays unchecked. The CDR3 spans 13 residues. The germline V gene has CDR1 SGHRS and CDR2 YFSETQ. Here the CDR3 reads CASCRDRGYEQYF.

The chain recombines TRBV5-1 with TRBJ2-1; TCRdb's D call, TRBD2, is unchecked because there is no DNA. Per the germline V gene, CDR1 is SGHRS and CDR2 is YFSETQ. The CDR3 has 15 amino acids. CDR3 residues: CASSLGTSWGNEQFF. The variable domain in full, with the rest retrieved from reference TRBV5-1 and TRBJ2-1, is KAGVTQTPRYLIKTRGQQVTLSCSPISGHRSVSWYQQTPGQGLQFLFEYFSETQRNKGNFPGRFSGRQFSNSRSEMNVSTLELGDSALYLCASSLGTSWGNEQFFGPGTRLTVL.

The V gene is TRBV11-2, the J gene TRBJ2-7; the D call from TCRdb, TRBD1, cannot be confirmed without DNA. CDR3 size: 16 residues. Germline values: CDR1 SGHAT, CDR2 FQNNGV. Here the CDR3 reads CASSLEPGQGASEQYF.

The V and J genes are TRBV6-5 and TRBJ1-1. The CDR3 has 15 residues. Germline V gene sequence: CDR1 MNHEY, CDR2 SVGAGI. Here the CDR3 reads CASSYSTGPNTEAFF.

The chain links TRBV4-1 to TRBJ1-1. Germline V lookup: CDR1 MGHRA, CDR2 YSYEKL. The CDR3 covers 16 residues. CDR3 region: CASSQGGQGGRTEAFF.

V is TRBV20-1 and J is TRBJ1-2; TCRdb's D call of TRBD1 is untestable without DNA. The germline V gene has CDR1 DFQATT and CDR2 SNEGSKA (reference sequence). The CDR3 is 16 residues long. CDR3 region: CSASGTHGIESYGYTF.

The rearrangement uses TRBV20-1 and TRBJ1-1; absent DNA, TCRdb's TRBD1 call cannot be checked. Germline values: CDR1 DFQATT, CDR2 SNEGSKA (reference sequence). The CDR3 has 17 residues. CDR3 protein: CSAPTDEVWGRSTEAFF.

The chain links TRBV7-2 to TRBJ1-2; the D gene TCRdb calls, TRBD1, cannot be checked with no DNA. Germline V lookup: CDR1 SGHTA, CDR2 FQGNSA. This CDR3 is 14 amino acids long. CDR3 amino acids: CASSLDPGPYGYTF.

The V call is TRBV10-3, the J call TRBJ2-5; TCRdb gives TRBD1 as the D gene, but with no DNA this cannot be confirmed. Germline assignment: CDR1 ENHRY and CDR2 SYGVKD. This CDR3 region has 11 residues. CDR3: CATNGGGTQYF.

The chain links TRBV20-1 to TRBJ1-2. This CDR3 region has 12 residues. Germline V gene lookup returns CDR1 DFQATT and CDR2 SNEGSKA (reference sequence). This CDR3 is CSARVAGTGYTF.